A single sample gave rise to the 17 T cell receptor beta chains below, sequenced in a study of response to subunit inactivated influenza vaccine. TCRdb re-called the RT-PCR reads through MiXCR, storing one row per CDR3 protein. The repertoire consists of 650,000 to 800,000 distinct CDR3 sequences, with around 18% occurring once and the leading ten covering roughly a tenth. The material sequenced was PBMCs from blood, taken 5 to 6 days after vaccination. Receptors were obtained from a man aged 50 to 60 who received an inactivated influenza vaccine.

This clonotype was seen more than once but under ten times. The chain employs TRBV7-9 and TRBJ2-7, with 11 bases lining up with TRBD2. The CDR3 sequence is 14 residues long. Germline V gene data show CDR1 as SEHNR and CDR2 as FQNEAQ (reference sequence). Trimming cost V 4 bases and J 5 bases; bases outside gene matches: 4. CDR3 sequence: CASSWGLAAHEQYF. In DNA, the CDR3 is TGTGCCAGCAGCTGGGGACTAGCGGCCCACGAGCAGTACTTC. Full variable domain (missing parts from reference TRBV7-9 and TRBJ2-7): DTGVSQNPRHKITKRGQNVTFRCDPISEHNRLYWYRQTLGQGPEFLTYFQNEAQLEKSRLLSDRFSAERPKGSFSTLEIQRTEQGDSAMYLCASSWGLAAHEQYFGPGTRLTVT.

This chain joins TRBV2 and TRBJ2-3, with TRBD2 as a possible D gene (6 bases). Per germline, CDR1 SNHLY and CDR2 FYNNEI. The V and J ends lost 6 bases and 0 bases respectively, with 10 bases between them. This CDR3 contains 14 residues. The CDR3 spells CASSKGLSTDTQYF. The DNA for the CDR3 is TGTGCCAGCAGCAAGGGACTTAGCACAGATACGCAGTATTTT.

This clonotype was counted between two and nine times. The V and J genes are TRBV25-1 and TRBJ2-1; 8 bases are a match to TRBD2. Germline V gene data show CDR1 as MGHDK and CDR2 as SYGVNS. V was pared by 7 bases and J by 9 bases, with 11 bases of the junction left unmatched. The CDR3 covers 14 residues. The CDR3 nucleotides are TGTGCCAGCAACATGGGACTAGTTAGGAGTGAGCAGTTCTTC. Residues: CASNMGLVRSEQFF. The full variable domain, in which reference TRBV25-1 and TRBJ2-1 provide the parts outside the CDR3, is EADIYQTPRYLVIGTGKKITLECSQTMGHDKMYWYQQDPGMELHLIHYSYGVNSTEKGDLSSESTVSRIRTEHFPLTLESARPSHTSQYLCASNMGLVRSEQFFGPGTRLTVL.

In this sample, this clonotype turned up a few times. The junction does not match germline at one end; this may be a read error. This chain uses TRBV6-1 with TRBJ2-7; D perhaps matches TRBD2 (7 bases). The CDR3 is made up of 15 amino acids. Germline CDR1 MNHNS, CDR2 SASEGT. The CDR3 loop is CASSKARGAAYEQYF. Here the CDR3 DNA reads TGTGCCAGCAGTAAAGCACGGGGGGCGGCCTACGAGCAGTACTTC.

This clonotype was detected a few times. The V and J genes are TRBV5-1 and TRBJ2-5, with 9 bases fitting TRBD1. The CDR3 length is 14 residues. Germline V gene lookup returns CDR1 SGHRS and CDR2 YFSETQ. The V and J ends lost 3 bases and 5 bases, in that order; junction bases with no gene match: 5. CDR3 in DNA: TGCGCCAGCAGCTCAACAGGGGGCTGGGAGACCCAGTACTTC. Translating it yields CASSSTGGWETQYF.

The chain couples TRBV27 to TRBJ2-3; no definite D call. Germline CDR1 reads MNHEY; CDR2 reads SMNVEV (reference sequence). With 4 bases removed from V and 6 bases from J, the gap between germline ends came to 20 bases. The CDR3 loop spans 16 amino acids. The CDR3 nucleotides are TGTGCCAGCAGTTCTCGGGCCTCCATGCTCGTGGATACGCAGTATTTT. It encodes CASSSRASMLVDTQYF.

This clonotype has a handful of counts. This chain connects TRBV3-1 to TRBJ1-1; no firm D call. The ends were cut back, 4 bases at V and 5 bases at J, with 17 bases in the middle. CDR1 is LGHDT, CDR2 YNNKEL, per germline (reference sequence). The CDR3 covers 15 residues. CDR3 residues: CASSLAQTGATEAFF. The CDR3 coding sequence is TGTGCCAGCAGCCTCGCTCAGACCGGTGCGACTGAAGCTTTCTTT.

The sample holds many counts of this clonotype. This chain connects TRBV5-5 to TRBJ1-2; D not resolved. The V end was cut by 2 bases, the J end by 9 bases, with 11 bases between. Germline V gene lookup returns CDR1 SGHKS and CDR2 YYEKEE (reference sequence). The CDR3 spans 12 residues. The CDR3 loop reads CASSLEQASYTF. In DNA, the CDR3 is TGTGCCAGCAGCTTAGAGCAGGCGAGCTACACCTTC.

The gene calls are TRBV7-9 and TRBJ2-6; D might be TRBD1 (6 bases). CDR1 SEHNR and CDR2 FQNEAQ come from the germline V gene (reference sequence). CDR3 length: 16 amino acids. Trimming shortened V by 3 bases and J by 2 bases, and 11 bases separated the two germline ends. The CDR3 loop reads CASSFFDRPGANVLTF. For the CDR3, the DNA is TGTGCCAGCAGCTTCTTTGACAGGCCTGGGGCCAACGTCCTGACTTTC.

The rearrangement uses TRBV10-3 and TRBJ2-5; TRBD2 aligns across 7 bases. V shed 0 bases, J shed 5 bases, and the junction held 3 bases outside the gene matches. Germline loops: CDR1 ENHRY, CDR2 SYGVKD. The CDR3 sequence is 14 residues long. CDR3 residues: CAISESRGGETQYF. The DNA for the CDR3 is TGTGCCATCAGTGAGTCGAGGGGAGGGGAGACCCAGTACTTC.

The CDR3 sequence is CSARRGPTNEKLFF. CDR3 sequence (DNA): TGCAGTGCTAGAAGGGGACCAACTAATGAAAAACTGTTTTTT. This chain connects TRBV20-1 to TRBJ1-4; a possible D gene is TRBD1 (5 bases). The CDR3 spans 14 residues. V was trimmed by 2 bases and J by 0 bases, leaving 7 bases between them. CDR1 DFQATT and CDR2 SNEGSKA come from the germline V gene (reference sequence).

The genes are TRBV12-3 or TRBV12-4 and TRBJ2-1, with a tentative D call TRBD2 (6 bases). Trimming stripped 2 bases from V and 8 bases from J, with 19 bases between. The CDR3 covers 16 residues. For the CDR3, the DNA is TGTGCCAGCAGTTTAAAAGGCGGGAAGCCTAGGGATGAGCAGTTCTTC. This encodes CASSLKGGKPRDEQFF.

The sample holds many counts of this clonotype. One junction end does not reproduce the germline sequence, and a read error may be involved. The CDR3 spells CASSPDRGNSPLHF. The CDR3 DNA reads as TGCGCCAGCAGTCCTGACAGGGGTAATTCACCCCTCCACTTT. The J gene is TRBJ1-6, the V gene TRBV12-3 or TRBV12-4; 8 nucleotides align to TRBD1. CDR3 length: 14 amino acids.

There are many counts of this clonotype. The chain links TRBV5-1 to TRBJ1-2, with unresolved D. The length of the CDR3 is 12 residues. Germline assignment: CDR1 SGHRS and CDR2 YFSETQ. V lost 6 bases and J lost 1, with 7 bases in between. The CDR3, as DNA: TGCGCCAGCACCACAGATAACTATGGCTACACCTTC. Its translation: CASTTDNYGYTF.

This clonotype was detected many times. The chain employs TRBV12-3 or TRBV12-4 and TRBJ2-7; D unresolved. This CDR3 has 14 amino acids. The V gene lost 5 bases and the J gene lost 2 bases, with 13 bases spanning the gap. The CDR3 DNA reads TGTGCCAGCAGTCTTCCCCTGCTGCCCTACGAGCAGTACTTC. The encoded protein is CASSLPLLPYEQYF.

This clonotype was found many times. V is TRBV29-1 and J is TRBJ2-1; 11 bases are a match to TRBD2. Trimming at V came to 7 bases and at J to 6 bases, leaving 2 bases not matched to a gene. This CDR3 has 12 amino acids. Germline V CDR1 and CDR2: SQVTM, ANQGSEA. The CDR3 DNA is TGCAGCGAGACTAGCGGGACCAATGAGCAGTTCTTC. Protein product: CSETSGTNEQFF.

This chain's CDR3 is CASSLIANQPQHF. The CDR3 region has the DNA TGTGCCAGCAGTTTGATAGCGAATCAGCCCCAGCATTTT. The chain links TRBV6-2 or TRBV6-3 to TRBJ1-5; the D is unclear. Trimming shortened V by 4 bases and J by 4 bases, and 8 bases separated the two germline ends. The CDR3 has 13 amino acids. CDR1 and CDR2 (germline): MNHEY, SVGEGT.